The source of this T cell receptor beta chain is a study of shared clonotypes between healthy human individuals. Over several immunoSEQ plates, each subset's genomic DNA was distributed in even portions. The method was immunoSEQ multiplex PCR; TCRdb's version includes in-frame clones alone and lacks a portion of them. The sample holds approximately 2.5 million clones, 90% to 95% seen once. With 4 bases clipped from V and 7 bases from J, the junction kept 9 bases outside the gene matches. Per the germline V gene, CDR1 is MNHNY and CDR2 is SVGAGI (reference sequence). The CDR3 consists of 14 residues. This sequence was found in a man in his late teens or twenties in good health. This chain connects TRBV6-6 to TRBJ1-1; 7 nucleotides line up with TRBD1. Sequenced input: naive CD4+ T cells sorted from blood. Described subset: CD45RA+ positively selected. CDR3 region: CASSSQTGTREAFF. The CDR3 DNA reads as TGTGCCAGCAGTTCCCAGACAGGGACGCGTGAAGCTTTCTTT.